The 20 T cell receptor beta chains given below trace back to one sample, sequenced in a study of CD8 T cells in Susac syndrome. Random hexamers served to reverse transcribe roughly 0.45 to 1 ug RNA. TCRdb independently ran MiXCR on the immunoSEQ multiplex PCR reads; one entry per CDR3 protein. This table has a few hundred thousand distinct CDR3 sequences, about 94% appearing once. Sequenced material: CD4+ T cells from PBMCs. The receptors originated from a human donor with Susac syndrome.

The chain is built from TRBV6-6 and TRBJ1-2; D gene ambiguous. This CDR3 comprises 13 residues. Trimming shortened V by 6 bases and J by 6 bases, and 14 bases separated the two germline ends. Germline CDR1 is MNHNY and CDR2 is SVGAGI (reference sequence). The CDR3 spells CASRPRVADGYTF. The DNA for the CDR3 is TGTGCCAGCAGGCCCCGAGTGGCGGATGGCTACACCTTC.

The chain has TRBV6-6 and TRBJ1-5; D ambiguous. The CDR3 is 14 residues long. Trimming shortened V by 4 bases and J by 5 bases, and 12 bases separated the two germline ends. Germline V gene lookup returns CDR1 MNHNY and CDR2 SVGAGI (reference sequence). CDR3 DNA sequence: TGTGCCAGCAGTTCACAGCCTACCCATCAGCCCCAGCATTTT. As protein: CASSSQPTHQPQHF.

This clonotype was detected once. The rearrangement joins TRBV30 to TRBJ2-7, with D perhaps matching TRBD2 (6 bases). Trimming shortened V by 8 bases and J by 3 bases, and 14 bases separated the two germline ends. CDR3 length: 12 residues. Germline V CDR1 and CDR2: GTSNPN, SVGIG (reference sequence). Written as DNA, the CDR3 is TGTGCCATGCGGGGAGGAGGCTACGAGCAGTACTTC. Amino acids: CAMRGGGYEQYF.

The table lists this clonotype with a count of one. The CDR3 DNA follows: TGCAGTGCCAAGAGCGGGACCGGCACAGATACGCAGTATTTT. Residues: CSAKSGTGTDTQYF. The V and J genes are TRBV20-1 and TRBJ2-3; TRBD2 aligns across 7 bases. Germline CDR1 and CDR2: DFQATT and SNEGSKA (reference sequence). There are 14 residues in the CDR3. V lost 6 bases, J lost 1 base, and 7 bases stayed unmatched.

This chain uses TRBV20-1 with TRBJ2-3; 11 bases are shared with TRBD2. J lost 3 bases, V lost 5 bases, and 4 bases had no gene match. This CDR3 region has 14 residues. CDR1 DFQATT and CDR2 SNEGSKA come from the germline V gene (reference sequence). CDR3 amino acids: CSAGPSGGTDTQYF. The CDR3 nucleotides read TGCAGTGCTGGCCCTAGCGGGGGGACAGATACGCAGTATTTT.

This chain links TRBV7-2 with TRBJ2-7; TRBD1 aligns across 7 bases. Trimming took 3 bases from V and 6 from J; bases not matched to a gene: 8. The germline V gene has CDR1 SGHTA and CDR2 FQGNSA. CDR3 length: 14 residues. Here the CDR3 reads CASSLGQTFGEQYF. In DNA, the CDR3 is TGTGCCAGCAGCTTGGGACAGACCTTCGGCGAGCAGTACTTC.

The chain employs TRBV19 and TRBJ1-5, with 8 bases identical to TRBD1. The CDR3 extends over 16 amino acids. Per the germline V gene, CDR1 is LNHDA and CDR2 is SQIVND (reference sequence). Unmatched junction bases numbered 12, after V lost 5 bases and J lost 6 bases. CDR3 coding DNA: TGTGCCAGTAGTTCTGTTGACAGGGGCAGGGTTCAGCCCCAGCATTTT. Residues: CASSSVDRGRVQPQHF.

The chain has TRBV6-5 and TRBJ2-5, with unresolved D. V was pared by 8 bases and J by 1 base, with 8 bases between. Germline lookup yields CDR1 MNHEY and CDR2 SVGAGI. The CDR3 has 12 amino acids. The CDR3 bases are TGTGCCAGCGGGCAGCTCCAAGAGACCCAGTACTTC. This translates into CASGQLQETQYF.

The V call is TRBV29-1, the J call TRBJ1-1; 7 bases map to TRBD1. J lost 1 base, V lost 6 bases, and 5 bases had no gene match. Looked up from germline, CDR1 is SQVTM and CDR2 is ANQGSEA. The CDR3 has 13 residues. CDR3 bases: TGCAGCGTACACGACAGGGCGAACACTGAAGCTTTCTTT. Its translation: CSVHDRANTEAFF.

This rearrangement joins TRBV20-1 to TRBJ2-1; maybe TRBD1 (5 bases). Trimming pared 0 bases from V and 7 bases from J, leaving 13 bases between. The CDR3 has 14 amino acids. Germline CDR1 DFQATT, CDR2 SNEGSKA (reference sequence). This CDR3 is CSARDRGRVNEQFF. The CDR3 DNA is TGCAGTGCTAGAGATCGAGGCAGGGTAAATGAGCAGTTCTTC.

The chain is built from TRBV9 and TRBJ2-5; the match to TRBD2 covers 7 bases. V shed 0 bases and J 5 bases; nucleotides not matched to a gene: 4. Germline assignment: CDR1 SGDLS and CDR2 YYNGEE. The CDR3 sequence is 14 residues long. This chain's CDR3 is CASSVEVGGETQYF. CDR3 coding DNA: TGTGCCAGCAGCGTAGAGGTGGGAGGGGAGACCCAGTACTTC.

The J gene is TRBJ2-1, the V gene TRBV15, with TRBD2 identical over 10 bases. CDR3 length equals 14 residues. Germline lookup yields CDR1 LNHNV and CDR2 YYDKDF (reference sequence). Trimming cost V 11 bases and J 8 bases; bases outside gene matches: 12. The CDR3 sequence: CAAYSSGGPYEQFF. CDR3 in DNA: TGTGCCGCTTACTCTAGCGGGGGCCCCTATGAGCAGTTCTTC.

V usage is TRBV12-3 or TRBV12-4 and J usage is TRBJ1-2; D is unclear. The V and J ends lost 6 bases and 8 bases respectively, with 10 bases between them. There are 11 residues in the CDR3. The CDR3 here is CASSPGMGYTF. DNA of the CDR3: TGTGCCAGCAGCCCCGGGATGGGCTACACCTTC.

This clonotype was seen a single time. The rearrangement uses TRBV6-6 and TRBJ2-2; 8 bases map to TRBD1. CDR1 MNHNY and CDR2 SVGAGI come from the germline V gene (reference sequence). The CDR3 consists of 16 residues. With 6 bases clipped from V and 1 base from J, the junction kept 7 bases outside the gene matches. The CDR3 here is CASSPSGQVNTGELFF. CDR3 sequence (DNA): TGTGCCAGCAGCCCATCGGGACAGGTGAACACCGGGGAGCTGTTTTTT.

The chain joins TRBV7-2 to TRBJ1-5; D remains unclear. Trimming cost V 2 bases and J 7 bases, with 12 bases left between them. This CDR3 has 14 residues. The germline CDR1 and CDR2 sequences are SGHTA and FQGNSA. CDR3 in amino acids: CASSLMSEGQPQHF. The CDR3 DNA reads TGTGCCAGCAGCTTAATGTCAGAAGGACAGCCCCAGCATTTT.

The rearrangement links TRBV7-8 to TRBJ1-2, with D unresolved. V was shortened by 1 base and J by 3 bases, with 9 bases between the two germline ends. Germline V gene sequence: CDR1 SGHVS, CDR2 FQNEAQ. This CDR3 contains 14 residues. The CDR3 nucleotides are TGTGCCAGCAGCTTAGTGTCAGAATACTATGGCTACACCTTC. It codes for CASSLVSEYYGYTF.

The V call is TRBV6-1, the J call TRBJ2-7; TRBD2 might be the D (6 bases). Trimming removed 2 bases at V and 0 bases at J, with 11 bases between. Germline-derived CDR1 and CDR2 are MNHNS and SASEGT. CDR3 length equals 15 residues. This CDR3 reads CASSEITGSSYEQYF. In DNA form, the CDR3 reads TGTGCCAGCAGTGAAATCACCGGGAGCTCCTACGAGCAGTACTTC.

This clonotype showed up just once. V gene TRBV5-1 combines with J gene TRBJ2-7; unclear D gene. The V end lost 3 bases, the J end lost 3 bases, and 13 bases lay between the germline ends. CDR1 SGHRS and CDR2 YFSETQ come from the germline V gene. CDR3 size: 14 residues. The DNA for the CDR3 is TGCGCCAGCAGCTCCGAACTCCCAATCTACGAGCAGTACTTC. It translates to CASSSELPIYEQYF.

DNA for the CDR3: TGTGCCTGGAGGTCACGGTCTGAAGCTTTCTTT. This codes for CAWRSRSEAFF. The rearrangement joins TRBV30 to TRBJ1-1, with unresolved D. CDR1 is GTSNPN, CDR2 SVGIG, per germline (reference sequence). With 3 bases removed from V and 6 bases from J, the gap between germline ends came to 8 bases. CDR3 length: 11 amino acids.

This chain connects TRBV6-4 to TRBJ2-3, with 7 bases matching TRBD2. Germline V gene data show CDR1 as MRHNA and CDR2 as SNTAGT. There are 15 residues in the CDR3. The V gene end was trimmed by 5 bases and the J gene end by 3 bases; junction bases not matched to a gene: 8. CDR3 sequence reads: CASSPAGIRTDTQYF. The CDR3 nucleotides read TGTGCCAGCAGTCCAGCGGGGATTAGGACAGATACGCAGTATTTT.